This T cell receptor (beta chain) is from a study of PD-1 blockade in classical Hodgkin lymphoma (dated by TCRdb to the early 2020s). For the wider study: Nivolumab dosing was 3 mg/kg intravenously every 2 weeks, continuing until either disease progression or unacceptable toxicity. The study used CyTOF and TCR beta sequencing to define a peripheral blood immune signature of response to PD-1 blockade in classical Hodgkin lymphoma. On the study overall, not on this receptor specifically: A significant rise by C4D1 was seen in CD4+ but not CD8+ TCR diversity (p=0.0027 vs p=0.16), with the rise being most apparent in complete responders (p=0.02). The study was restricted to a single clinical trial cohort, and the causes of repertoire differences, possibly disease activity or prior therapy, were left undefined. Baseline TCR diversity was reported to be lower in newly diagnosed patients than in healthy donors and to be lower still in relapsed/refractory patients. Patients starting nivolumab less than 1 year after ASCT had lower diversity and were excluded from later analyses to avoid confounding by immune reconstitution. Among trial patients, those achieving complete response had baseline diversity similar to that of newly diagnosed patients, while diversity was significantly lower in partial responders and progressors.

The Qiagen DNeasy kit was used to extract genomic DNA from unsorted PBMCs and from the negatively selected CD4+ and CD8+ fractions. Amplification of TCR beta CDR3 regions was done by immunoSEQ multiplex PCR with primers that anneal to V and J segments. A synthetic immune receptor repertoire was used to minimize amplification bias, and any residual bias was removed computationally once sequencing was done. In the paper's pipeline: Repertoire diversity was quantified as the Shannon entropy index using custom Python scripts. Unsorted, CD4+ and CD8+ repertoires were analyzed separately, except in combined analyses where CD4+ and CD8+ sequences were merged in silico. Clonal expansion was defined as a frequency increase of at least 2-fold after treatment compared with C1D1, and clones undetected at baseline were assigned a pseudocount of 0.5. Singleton clones were defined as clones with 0 or 1 copy at C1D1, and non-singleton clones were defined as clones with 2 or more copies. Clones expanded in unsorted samples were labelled as CD4+, CD8+ or unknown by matching protein sequences in sorted samples from the same patient. Diversity changes from C1D1 to C4D1 were tested in paired samples using Wilcoxon tests. What TCRdb holds here is the immuneACCESS table cut down to in-frame rearrangements. Part of the clones is not present; checked against another copy, under half of the missing clones reflect an unresolved V gene, and the others are unexplained. Clone size and the V and J calls come from that table; the DNA yielded D and trimming. The table for this sample lists 30,000 to 35,000 clones; approximately 85% of them were counted only once. The leading ten clones occupy approximately 32% of the sample.

A note on this clone: Its antigen remains unidentified. No much larger clone exists at a distance of one base, and base qualities are not known.

The time point label, read with the paper, signifies: cycle 1 day 1 (C1D1), immediately before nivolumab initiation. Every trial patient had relapsed after autologous stem cell transplantation, and cohorts A, B and C differed in prior brentuximab vedotin exposure. The trial cohort included fewer than 65 patients with relapsed/refractory classical Hodgkin lymphoma, and each patient had a best overall response of complete response, partial response or progressive disease. Single-agent nivolumab was administered to trial patients in the multi-cohort phase II CheckMate 205 trial. An independent review committee assessed best overall response by applying the 2007 International Working Group response criteria. Trial PBMCs were obtained immediately prior to nivolumab initiation (C1D1) and on therapy at cycle 2 day 1 and cycle 4 day 1. Peripheral blood was collected in 8 mL Vacutainer Cell Preparation Tubes, from which PBMCs were isolated by centrifugation and then cryopreserved.

This specimen consisted of peripheral blood mononuclear cells (PBMCs), obtained at baseline. The receptor was derived from a human donor with classical Hodgkin lymphoma.

In nucleotide form, the sequence is TGTGCCAGCAGTCCACCCCAGGTGACGGGGGGCTACACCTTC. Translated, it reads CASSPPQVTGGYTF. Recombination joined TRBV28 with TRBJ1-2, with no confident D gene call. The germline ends are 18 bases apart after V is trimmed by 5 bases and J by 8 bases. The CDR3, cysteine through phenylalanine, is 14 amino acids long. Only CDR3 DNA remains: 42 bases, in frame from the first base. Based on the germline V gene, the CDR1 and CDR2 sequences are MDHEN and SYDVKM.